The clone carrying this TCR beta chain occurred a few times. With 4 bases removed from V and 6 bases from J, the gap between germline ends came to 6 bases. The CDR3 runs 12 residues. Germline V gene lookup returns CDR1 MGHRA and CDR2 YSYEKL. The data originate from a study of early T cells in non-severe SARS-CoV-2 infection. TCRdb passed the 5' RACE reads through MiXCR, listing each CDR3 protein once. The table lists approximately 66,000 distinct CDR3 sequences, around 12% of them singletons. This sequence was found in an adult who was a healthcare worker with PCR-confirmed SARS-CoV-2 infection or an uninfected control (not recorded which). The donor label of this sample is uncertain. V and J are TRBV4-1 and TRBJ2-2; D call uncertain. The input for sequencing was whole blood, taken at baseline. Written as DNA, the CDR3 is TGCGCCAGCAGCCTTGTGGCCGGGGAGCTGTTTTTT. Protein: CASSLVAGELFF.